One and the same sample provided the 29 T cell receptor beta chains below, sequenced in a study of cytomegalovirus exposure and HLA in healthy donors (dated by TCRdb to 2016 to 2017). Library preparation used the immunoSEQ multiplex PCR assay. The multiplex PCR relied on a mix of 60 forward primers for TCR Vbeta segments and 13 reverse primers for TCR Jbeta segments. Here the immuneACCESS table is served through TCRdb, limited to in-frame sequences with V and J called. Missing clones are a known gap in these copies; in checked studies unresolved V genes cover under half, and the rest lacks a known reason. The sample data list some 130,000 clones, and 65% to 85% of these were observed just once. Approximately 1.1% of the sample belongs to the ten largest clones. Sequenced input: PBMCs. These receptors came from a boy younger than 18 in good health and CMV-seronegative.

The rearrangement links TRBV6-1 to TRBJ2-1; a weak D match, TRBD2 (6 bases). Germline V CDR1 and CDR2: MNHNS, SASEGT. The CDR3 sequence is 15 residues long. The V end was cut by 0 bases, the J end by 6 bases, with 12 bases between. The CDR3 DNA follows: TGTGCCAGCAGTGAAGCGAGGGCGGGGTCCAATGAGCAGTTCTTC. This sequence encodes CASSEARAGSNEQFF.

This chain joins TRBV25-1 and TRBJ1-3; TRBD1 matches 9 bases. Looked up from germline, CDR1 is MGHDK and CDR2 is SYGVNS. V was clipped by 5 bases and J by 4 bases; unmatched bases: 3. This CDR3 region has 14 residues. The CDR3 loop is CASSPGTGGNTIYF. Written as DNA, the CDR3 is TGTGCCAGCAGTCCAGGGACAGGGGGAAACACCATATATTTT.

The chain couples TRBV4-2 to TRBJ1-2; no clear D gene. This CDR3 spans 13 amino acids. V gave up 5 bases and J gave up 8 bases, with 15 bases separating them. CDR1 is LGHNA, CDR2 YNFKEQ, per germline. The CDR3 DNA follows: TGTGCCAGCAGCGCCGACTCCGGAATGGGCTACACCTTC. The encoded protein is CASSADSGMGYTF.

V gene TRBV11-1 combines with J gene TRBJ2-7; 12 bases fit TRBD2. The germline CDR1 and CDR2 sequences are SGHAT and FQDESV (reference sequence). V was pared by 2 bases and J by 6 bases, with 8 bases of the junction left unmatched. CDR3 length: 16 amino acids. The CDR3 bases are TGTGCCAGCAGCTTAACCACAGGACTAGCGGGAAGCGAGCAGTACTTC. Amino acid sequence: CASSLTTGLAGSEQYF.

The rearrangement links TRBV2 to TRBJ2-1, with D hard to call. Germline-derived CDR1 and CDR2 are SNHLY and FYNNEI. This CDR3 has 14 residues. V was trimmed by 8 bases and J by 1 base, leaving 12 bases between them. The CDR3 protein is CASCRVGSYNEQFF. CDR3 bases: TGTGCCAGCTGTCGGGTCGGGTCCTACAATGAGCAGTTCTTC.

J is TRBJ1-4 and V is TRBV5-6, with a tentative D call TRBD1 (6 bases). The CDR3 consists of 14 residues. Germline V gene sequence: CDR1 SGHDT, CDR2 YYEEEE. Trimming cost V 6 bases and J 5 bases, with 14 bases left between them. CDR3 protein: CASTSGGLNEKLFF. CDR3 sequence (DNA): TGTGCCAGCACTTCGGGGGGCCTGAATGAAAAACTGTTTTTT.

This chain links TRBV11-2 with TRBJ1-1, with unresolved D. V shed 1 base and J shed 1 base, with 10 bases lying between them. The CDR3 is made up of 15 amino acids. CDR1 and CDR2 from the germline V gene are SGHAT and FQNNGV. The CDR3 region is CASSLVSRENTEAFF. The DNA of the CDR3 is TGTGCCAGCAGCTTAGTGAGCCGGGAGAACACTGAAGCTTTCTTT.

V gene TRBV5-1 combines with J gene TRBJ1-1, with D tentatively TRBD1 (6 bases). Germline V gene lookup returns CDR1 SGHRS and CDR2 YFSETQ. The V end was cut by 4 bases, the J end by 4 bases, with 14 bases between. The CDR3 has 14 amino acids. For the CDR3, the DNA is TGCGCCAGCAGCCCGGACAGAAGTCCCACTGAAGCTTTCTTT. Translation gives CASSPDRSPTEAFF.

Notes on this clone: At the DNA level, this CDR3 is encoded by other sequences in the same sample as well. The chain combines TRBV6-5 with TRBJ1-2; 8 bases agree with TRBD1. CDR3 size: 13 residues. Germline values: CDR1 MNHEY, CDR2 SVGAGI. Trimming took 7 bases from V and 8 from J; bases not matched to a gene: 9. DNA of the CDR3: TGTGCCAGCATCACGACAGGGGAGGAGGGCTACACCTTC. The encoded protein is CASITTGEEGYTF.

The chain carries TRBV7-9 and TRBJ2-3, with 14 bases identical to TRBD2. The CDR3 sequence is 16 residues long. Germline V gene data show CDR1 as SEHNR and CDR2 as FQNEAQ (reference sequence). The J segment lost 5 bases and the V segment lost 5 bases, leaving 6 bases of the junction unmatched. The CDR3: CASSPRLAGGIDTQYF. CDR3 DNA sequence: TGTGCCAGCAGCCCAAGACTAGCGGGAGGGATAGATACGCAGTATTTT.

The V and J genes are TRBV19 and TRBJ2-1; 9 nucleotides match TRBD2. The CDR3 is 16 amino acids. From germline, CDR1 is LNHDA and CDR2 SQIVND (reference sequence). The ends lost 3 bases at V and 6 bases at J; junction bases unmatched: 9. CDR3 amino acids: CASSIILAGMGNEQFF. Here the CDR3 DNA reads TGTGCCAGTAGTATCATCCTAGCGGGAATGGGCAATGAGCAGTTCTTC.

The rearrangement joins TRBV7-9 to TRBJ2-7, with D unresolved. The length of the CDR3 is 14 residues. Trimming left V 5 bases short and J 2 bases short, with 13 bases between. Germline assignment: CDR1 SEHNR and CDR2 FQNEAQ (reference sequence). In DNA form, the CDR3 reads TGTGCCAGCAGCCGGAGCGAGTTCCCCTACGAGCAGTACTTC. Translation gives CASSRSEFPYEQYF.

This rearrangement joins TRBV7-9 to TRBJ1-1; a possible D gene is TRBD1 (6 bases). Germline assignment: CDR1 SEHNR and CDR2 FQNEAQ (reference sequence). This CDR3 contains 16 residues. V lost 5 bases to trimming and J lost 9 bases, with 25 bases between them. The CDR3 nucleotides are TGTGCCAGCAGCACTAGGACAGCGGGGGTTCCTGAAAAAGCTTTCTTT. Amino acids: CASSTRTAGVPEKAFF.

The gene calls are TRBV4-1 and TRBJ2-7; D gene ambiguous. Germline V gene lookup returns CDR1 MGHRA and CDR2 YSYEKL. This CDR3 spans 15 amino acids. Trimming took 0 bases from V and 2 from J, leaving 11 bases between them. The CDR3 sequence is CASSQESEFPYEQYF. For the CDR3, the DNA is TGCGCCAGCAGCCAAGAGTCAGAATTCCCCTACGAGCAGTACTTC.

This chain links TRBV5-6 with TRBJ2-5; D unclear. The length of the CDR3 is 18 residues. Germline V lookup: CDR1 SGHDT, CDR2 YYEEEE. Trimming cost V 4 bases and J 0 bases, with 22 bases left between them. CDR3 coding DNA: TGTGCCAGCAGCCGAGATATAGCCGACCGTCAGTACCAAGAGACCCAGTACTTC. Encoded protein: CASSRDIADRQYQETQYF.

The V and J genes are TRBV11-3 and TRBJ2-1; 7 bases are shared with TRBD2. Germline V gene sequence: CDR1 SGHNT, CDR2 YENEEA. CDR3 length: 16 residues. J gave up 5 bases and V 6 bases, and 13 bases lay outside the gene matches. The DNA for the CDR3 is TGTGCCAGCAGTTTCGGACTAGGTGGCCCTCACAATGAGCAGTTCTTC. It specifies CASSFGLGGPHNEQFF. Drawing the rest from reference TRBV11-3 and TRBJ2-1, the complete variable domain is EAGVVQSPRYKIIEKKQPVAFWCNPISGHNTLYWYLQNLGQGPELLIRYENEEAVDDSQLPKDRFSAERLKGVDSTLKIQPAELGDSAVYLCASSFGLGGPHNEQFFGPGTRLTVL.

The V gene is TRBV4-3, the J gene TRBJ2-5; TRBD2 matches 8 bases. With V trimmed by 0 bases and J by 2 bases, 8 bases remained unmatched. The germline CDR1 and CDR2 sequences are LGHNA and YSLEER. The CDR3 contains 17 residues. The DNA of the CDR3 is TGCGCCAGCAGCCAAGAGGGGGGCCTAGCGGGTCAAGAGACCCAGTACTTC. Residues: CASSQEGGLAGQETQYF.

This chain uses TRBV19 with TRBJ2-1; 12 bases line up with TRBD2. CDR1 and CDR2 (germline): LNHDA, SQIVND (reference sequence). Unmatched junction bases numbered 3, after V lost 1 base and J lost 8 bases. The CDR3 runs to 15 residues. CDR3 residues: CASSIGLAGAYEQFF. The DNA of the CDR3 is TGTGCCAGTAGTATAGGACTAGCGGGAGCCTATGAGCAGTTCTTC.

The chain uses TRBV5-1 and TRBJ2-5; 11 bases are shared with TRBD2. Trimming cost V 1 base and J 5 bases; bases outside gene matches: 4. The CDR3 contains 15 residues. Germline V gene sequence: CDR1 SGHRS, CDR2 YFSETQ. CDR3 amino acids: CASSLTSGRGETQYF. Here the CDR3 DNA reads TGCGCCAGCAGCTTGACTAGCGGGAGAGGGGAGACCCAGTACTTC.

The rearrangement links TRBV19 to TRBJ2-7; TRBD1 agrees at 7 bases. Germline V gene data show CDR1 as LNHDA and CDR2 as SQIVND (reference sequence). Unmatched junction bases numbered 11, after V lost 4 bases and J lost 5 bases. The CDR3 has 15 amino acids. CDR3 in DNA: TGTGCCAGTAGTAGTTTCACAGGGGCTCTCAACGAGCAGTACTTC. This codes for CASSSFTGALNEQYF. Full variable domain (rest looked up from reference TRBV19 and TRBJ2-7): DGGITQSPKYLFRKEGQNVTLSCEQNLNHDAMYWYRQDPGQGLRLIYYSQIVNDFQKGDIAEGYSVSREKKESFPLTVTSAQKNPTAFYLCASSSFTGALNEQYFGPGTRLTVT.

The CDR3 here is CASRWAGREQYF. The CDR3 nucleotides are TGTGCCAGCAGATGGGCAGGGCGGGAGCAGTACTTC. This rearrangement joins TRBV2 to TRBJ2-7; D might be TRBD1 (5 bases). Between the trimmed V and J ends, which lost 6 bases and 7 bases, there was a span of 13 bases. The CDR3 covers 12 residues. The germline V gene has CDR1 SNHLY and CDR2 FYNNEI. Complete variable domain (other parts from reference TRBV2 and TRBJ2-7): EPEVTQTPSHQVTQMGQEVILRCVPISNHLYFYWYRQILGQKVEFLVSFYNNEISEKSEIFDDQFSVERPDGSNFTLKIRSTKLEDSAMYFCASRWAGREQYFGPGTRLTVT.

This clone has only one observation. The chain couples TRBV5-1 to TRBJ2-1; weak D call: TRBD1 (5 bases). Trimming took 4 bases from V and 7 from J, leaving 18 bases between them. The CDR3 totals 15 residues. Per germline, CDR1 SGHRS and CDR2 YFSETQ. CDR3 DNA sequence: TGCGCCAGCAGCCCCCTCCCCGGACAATGGAATGAGCAGTTCTTC. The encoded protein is CASSPLPGQWNEQFF.

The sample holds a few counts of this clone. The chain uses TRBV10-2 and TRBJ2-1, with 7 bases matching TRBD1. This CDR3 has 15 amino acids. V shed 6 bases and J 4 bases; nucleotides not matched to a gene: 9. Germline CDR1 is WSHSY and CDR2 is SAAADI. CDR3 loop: CASRIRDSFYNEQFF. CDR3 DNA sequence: TGCGCCAGCAGAATCCGGGACAGCTTTTACAATGAGCAGTTCTTC.

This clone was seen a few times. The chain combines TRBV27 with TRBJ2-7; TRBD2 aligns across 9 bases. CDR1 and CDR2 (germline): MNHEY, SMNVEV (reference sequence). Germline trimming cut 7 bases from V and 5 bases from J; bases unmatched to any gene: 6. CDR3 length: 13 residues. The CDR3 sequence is CASTSGLAHEQYF. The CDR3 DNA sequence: TGTGCCAGCACCTCGGGACTAGCCCACGAGCAGTACTTC.

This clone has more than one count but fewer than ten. CDR3 DNA sequence: TGTGCCAGCAGTGAAAAAGCGAGACTAGCGTGGGCACGGGGTTCCTACGAGCAGTACTTC. Its protein product is CASSEKARLAWARGSYEQYF. The chain combines TRBV6-1 with TRBJ2-7; 8 bases match TRBD2. Looked up from germline, CDR1 is MNHNS and CDR2 is SASEGT. J lost 1 base, V lost 2 bases, and 19 bases had no gene match. This CDR3 has 20 amino acids.

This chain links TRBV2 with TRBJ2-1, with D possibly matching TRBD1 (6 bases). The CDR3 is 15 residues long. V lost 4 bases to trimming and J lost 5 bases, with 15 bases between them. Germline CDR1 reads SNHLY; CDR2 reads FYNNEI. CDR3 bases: TGTGCCAGCAGTGCTCGAGGACAGATTGACAATGAGCAGTTCTTC. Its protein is CASSARGQIDNEQFF.

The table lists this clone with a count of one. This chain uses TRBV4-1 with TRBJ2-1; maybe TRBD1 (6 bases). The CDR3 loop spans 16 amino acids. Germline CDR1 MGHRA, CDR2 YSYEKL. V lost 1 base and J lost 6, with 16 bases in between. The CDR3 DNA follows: TGCGCCAGCAGCCAAGGACTCCTTGGGGGCTTCAATGAGCAGTTCTTC. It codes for CASSQGLLGGFNEQFF.

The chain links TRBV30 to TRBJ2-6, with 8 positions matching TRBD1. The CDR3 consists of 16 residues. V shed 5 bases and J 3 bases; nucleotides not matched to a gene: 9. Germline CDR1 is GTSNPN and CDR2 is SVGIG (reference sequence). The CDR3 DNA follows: TGTGCCTGGGGCAGGGGGCGTTCGTATGGGGCCAACGTCCTGACTTTC. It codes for CAWGRGRSYGANVLTF.

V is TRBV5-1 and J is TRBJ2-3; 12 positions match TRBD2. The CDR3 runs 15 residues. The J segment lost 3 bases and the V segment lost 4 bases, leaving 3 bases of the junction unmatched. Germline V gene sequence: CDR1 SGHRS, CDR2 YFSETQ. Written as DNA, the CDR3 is TGCGCCAGCAGCCCAGGACTAGCGGGAACAGATACGCAGTATTTT. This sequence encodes CASSPGLAGTDTQYF.